These 13 T cell receptor delta chains were sequenced from one sample in a study of gamma-delta T cells after stem cell transplantation. TCRdb redid the clone calls on the RT-PCR reads with CATT. Of around 3,000 delta-chain clones listed, 1.7% are singletons. Sequencing was carried out using gamma-delta T cells. These receptors were taken from a human donor. It is not recorded whose cells these are; they may come from a transplant donor.

The sample holds a few counts of this clone. The likely explanation is a read error, given a far larger clone one base away. The same CDR3 also results from other DNA sequences found in this sample. The gene calls are TRDV2 and TRDJ1; 10 positions agree with TRDD3. Germline loops: CDR1 GEAIGNYY, CDR2 EKD. CDR3 length: 13 amino acids. Unmatched junction bases numbered 7, after V lost 7 bases and J lost 6 bases. The CDR3 loop is CACDQLGDYKLIF. The CDR3 region has the DNA TGTGCCTGCGACCAACTGGGGGATTATAAACTCATCTTT.

This clone was counted between two and nine times. TCRdb's protein, taken from a much larger clone, differs from this DNA's translation at residue 15, likely owing to a read error; the protein displayed comes from the DNA. V and J are TRDV2 and TRDJ1, with 8 bases aligning to TRDD3. In germline, CDR1 is GEAIGNYY, CDR2 EKD. CDR3 size: 17 residues. CDR3 loop: CACDTPFTGGNTDKHIF. The CDR3 nucleotides are TGTGCCTGTGACACCCCCTTTACTGGGGGGAACACCGATAAACACATCTTT.

This chain joins TRDV2 and TRDJ1, with D unresolved. The V end was cut by 0 bases, the J end by 0 bases, with 10 bases between. The CDR3 loop spans 15 amino acids. The V gene's germline CDR1 is GEAIGNYY and CDR2 EKD. In nucleotides, the CDR3 is TGTGCCTGTGACACCGTCGGGGTTCACACCGATAAACTCATCTTT. As protein: CACDTVGVHTDKLIF.

The chain joins TRDV2 to TRDJ1; 13 bases line up with TRDD3. Trimming at V came to 3 bases and at J to 1 base, leaving 13 bases not matched to a gene. This CDR3 contains 19 residues. Germline V gene data show CDR1 as GEAIGNYY and CDR2 as EKD. This CDR3 is CACDSLLGDTRGATDKLIF. DNA for the CDR3: TGTGCCTGTGACTCTCTACTGGGGGATACGCGGGGGGCCACCGATAAACTCATCTTT.

Comments on this clone: This may be a read error: a much more frequent sequence differs by one nucleotide. The sample carries other DNA sequences with the same CDR3. This chain joins TRDV2 and TRDJ1; 13 bases are a match to TRDD3. The ends lost 1 base at V and 2 bases at J; junction bases unmatched: 12. This CDR3 comprises 19 residues. Germline V gene lookup returns CDR1 GEAIGNYY and CDR2 EKD. CDR3 DNA: TGTGCCTGTGACACTGTGGGACTGGGGGATACGCGGGGTACCGATAAACTCATCTTT. This gives the protein CACDTVGLGDTRGTDKLIF.

Concerning this clone: A far larger clone is just one base off, so this is likely a read error. This sample includes further DNA sequences coding for the same CDR3. The rearrangement links TRDV2 to TRDJ1, with D possibly matching TRDD3 (5 bases). Germline assignment: CDR1 GEAIGNYY and CDR2 EKD. The CDR3 runs to 18 residues. DNA for the CDR3: TGTGCCTGTGACACCGTGGGATCCAAAGCCGTGTACACCGATAAACTCATTTTT. Its protein is CACDTVGSKAVYTDKLIF.

This clone was observed a few times. TCRdb's protein, taken from a much larger clone, differs from this DNA's translation at residue 17, likely owing to a read error; the protein displayed comes from the DNA. The V and J genes are TRDV2 and TRDJ1; 12 bases match TRDD3. Germline CDR1 and CDR2: GEAIGNYY and EKD. This CDR3 is built from 19 residues. CDR3 residues: CACDPVLGDTQLYTDKPIF. CDR3 in DNA: TGTGCCTGTGACCCGGTACTGGGGGATACACAGTTGTACACCGATAAACCCATCTTT.

As to this clone: The protein in TCRdb stems from a much larger clone and differs at residue 4 from this DNA's translation, likely a read error; here the protein is translated from the DNA. This chain connects TRDV2 to TRDJ3, with 9 bases that match TRDD3. The CDR3 contains 19 residues. The germline gives CDR1 GEAIGNYY, CDR2 EKD. The trim removed 5 bases at V and 0 bases at J, leaving 10 bases unmatched. CDR3 bases: TGTGCCTGTGTCACATTACTGGGGGAAACCTCCTGGGACACCCGACAGATGTTTTTC. This sequence encodes CACVTLLGETSWDTRQMFF.

This clone is medium-sized (0.01 to 0.1%) by share. The chain carries TRDV2 and TRDJ1; 11 nucleotides agree with TRDD3. V lost 3 bases, J lost 0 bases, and 8 bases stayed unmatched. CDR1 is GEAIGNYY and CDR2 is EKD in the germline V gene. The length of the CDR3 is 17 residues. The CDR3 DNA sequence: TGTGCCTGTGACTTCCTGGGGGATACTCCGTACACCGATAAACTCATCTTT. Its translation is CACDFLGDTPYTDKLIF.

This sequence joins TRDV2 and TRDJ1; a weak D match, TRDD3 (6 bases). The V end was cut by 3 bases, the J end by 2 bases, with 18 bases between. Per the germline V gene, CDR1 is GEAIGNYY and CDR2 is EKD. This CDR3 region has 16 residues. CDR3 nucleotide sequence: TGTGCCTGTGACGCCGTGACTGGGCGATTAACCGATAAACTCATCTTT. Amino acids: CACDAVTGRLTDKLIF.

Notes on this clone: The translation of this DNA and the TCRdb protein of a much larger clone differ at residue 6, probably owing to a read error; the protein shown here is translated from the DNA. This chain connects TRDV2 to TRDJ1, with a possible D match to TRDD3 (6 bases). V lost 0 bases and J 0 bases, leaving 16 bases between the germline ends. The CDR3 has 17 residues. Germline V gene data show CDR1 as GEAIGNYY and CDR2 as EKD. The CDR3 here is CACDTAGVGLYTDKLIF. The CDR3 bases are TGTGCCTGTGACACCGCTGGGGTCGGATTATACACCGATAAACTCATCTTT.

With respect to this clone: The mismatch at residue 6 between this DNA's translation and the TCRdb protein of a much larger clone likely reflects a read error; the protein shown is translated from the DNA. V and J are TRDV2 and TRDJ1, with D uncertain. CDR1 and CDR2 (germline): GEAIGNYY, EKD. CDR3 size: 16 residues. V lost 0 bases to trimming and J lost 3 bases, with 16 bases between them. The CDR3 DNA reads as TGTGCCTGTGACACCGGCACAGCGATGAAGGCCGATAAACTCATCTTT. This translates into CACDTGTAMKADKLIF.

On this clone: A read error likely explains why the TCRdb protein, taken from a much larger clone, differs from this DNA's translation at residue 18; the protein shown is translated from the DNA. The chain is built from TRDV2 and TRDJ3; tentative D call: TRDD3 (6 bases). The germline CDR1 and CDR2 sequences are GEAIGNYY and EKD. CDR3 length: 23 residues. The CDR3 is CACDTVVGGPSEGDSWDARQMFF. CDR3 in DNA: TGTGCCTGTGACACCGTCGTTGGGGGCCCTTCGGAAGGGGACTCCTGGGACGCCCGACAGATGTTTTTC.